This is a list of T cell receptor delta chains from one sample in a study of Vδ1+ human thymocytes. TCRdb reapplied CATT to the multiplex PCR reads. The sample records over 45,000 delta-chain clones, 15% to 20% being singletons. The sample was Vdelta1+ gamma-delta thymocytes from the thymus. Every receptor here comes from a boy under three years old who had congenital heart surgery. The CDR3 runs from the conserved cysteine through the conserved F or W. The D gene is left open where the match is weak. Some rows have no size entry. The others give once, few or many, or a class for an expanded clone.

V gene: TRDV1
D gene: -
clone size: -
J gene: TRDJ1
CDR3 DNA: TGTGCTCTTGGGGGATCCGATAAACTCATCTTT
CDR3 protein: CALGGSDKLIF

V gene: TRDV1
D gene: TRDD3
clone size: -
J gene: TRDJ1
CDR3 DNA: TGTGCTCTTGGGGAACCTGGCCGTACTGGGGGATACCTTTACACCGATAAACTCATCTTT
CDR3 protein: CALGEPGRTGGYLYTDKLIF

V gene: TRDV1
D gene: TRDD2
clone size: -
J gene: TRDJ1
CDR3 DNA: TGTGCTCTTGGGGACATTTCCTACGCCTTTGGACCCTGGACCGATAAACTCATCTTT
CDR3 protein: CALGDISYAFGPWTDKLIF

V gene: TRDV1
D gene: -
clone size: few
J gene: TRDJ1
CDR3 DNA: TGTGCTCTTGGGGACCCGCTGTCTAAACTCATCTTT
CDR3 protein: CALGDPLSKLIF

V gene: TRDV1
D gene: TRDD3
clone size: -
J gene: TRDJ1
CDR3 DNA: TGTGCTCTTGGGGAGCCCTTGTGCCTAGTACTGGGGGATACGACCGATAAACTCATCTTT
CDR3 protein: CALGEPLCLVLGDTTDKLIF

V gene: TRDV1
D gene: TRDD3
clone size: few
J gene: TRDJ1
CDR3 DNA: TGTGCTCTTGGGGAACCCGTAGCGCGGCTACCTCATTACTGGGGGATACATTATAAACTCATCTTT
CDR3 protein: CALGEPVARLPHYWGIHYKLIF

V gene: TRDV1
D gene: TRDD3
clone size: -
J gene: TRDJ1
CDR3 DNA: TGTGCTCTTGGGGATTCCGTTCCTGAGGGATACGAGCCCTCCACCGATAAACTCATCTTT
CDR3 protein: CALGDSVPEGYEPSTDKLIF

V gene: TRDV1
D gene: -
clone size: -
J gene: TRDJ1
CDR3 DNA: TGTGCTCTTGGGGAACTAAAAGTTATGTACACCGATAAACTCATCTTT
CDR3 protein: CALGELKVMYTDKLIF

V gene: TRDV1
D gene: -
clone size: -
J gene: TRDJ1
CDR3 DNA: TGTGCTCTTGGGGAACCCTTCCTACAGGCTGGGGGATTCCCGTACACCGATAAACTCATCTTT
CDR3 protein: CALGEPFLQAGGFPYTDKLIF

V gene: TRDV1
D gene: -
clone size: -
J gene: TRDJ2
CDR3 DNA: TGTGCTCTTGGGCCCCGTCGGCCTTCAATGGAACGTTCGGCACAACTCTTCTTT
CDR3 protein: CALGPRRPSMERSAQLFF

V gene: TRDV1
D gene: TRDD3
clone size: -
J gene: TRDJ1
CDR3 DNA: TGTGCTCTTGGGAACCCGATCTCGGGGACTGGGGGATACGCGTCGTACACCGATAAACTCATCTTT
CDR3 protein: CALGNPISGTGGYASYTDKLIF

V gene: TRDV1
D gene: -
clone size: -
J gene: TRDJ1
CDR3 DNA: TGTGCTCTTGGGGAATTAGTCACGGTGCTGGGGTTGAGGGGAGATAAACTCATCTTT
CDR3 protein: CALGELVTVLGLRGDKLIF

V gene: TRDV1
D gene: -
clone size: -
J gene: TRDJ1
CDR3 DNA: TGTGCTCTTGGGGAACCCTCTTCGTGCCATAAACTCATCTTT
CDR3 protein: CALGEPSSCHKLIF

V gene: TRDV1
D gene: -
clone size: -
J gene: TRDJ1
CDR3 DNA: TGTGCTCTTGGGGCATATCCCTACAGGAGGAACACCGATAAACTCATCTTT
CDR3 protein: CALGAYPYRRNTDKLIF

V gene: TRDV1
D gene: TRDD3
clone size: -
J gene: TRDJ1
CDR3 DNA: TGTGCTCTTGGGGAACTACCTATTTTCGTACTGGGGGATACGAGGGGCACCGATAAACTCATCTTT
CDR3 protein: CALGELPIFVLGDTRGTDKLIF

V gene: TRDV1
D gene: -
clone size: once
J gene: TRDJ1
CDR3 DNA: TGTGCTCTTGGGGAATTTAGTCGGATGGGTTCACAACCTCCTTCCCCCGACCGGGGATATCTCAACTTAAACACCGATAAACTCATCTTT
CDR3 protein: CALGEFSRMGSQPPSPDRGYLNLNTDKLIF

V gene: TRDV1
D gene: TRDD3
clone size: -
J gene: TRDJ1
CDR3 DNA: TGTGCTCTTGGTTGGGAGGTACGGGCTGGGGGCCTCGGGTACACCGATAAACTCATCTTT
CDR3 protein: CALGWEVRAGGLGYTDKLIF

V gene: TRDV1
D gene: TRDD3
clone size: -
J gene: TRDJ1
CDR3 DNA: TGTGCTCTTGGGGAACATTCCTCCCCTAACTGGGGGATACGCCGGTACACCGATAAACTCATCTTT
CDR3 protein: CALGEHSSPNWGIRRYTDKLIF

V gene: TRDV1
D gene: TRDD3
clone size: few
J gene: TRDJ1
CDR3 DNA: TGTGCTCTTGGGGAGGTTCCCTTCCTACGTCCTTACTGGGGGATACCCGATAAACTCATCTTT
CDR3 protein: CALGEVPFLRPYWGIPDKLIF

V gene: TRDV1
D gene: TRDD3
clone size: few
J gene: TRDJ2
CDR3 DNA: TGTGCTCTTGGGGAAACACACTGGGGGCCAGCTTTGACAGCACAACTCTTCTTT
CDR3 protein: CALGETHWGPALTAQLFF

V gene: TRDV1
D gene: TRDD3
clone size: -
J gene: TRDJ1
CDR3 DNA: TGTGCTCTTGGGGCCCTTCCTACTTACAGTACTGGGGGATACTCGACCGATAAACTCATCTTT
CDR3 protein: CALGALPTYSTGGYSTDKLIF

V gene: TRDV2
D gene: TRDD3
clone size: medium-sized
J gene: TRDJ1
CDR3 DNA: TGTGCCTGTGACACCGTTGGCTGGGGGACACAACACGAGTACACCGATAAACTCATCTTT
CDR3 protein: CACDTVGWGTQHEYTDKLIF

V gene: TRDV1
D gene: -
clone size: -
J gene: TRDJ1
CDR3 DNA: TGTGCTCTTGGGGGCCACTACCCCCCGCGAGGGAAACTCATCTTT
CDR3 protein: CALGGHYPPRGKLIF

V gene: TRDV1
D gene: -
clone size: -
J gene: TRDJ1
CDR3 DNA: TGTGCTCTTGGGGAGGATCCCTGGGAGACTCACCCGATGACGATGTACACCGATAAACTCATCTTT
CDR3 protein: CALGEDPWETHPMTMYTDKLIF

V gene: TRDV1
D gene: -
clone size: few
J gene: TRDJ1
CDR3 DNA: TGTGCTCTTGGGGAACTTGCCTTCGAGGGATGGAGAACCGATAAACTCATCTTT
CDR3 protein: CALGELAFEGWRTDKLIF

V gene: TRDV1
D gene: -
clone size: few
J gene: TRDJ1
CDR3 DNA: TGTGCTCTTGCTCTTCCGGAAGAGTACACCGATAAACTCATCTTT
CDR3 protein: CALALPEEYTDKLIF

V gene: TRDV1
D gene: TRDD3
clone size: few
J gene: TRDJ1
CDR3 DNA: TGTGCTCTTGGGGAATGCCTTCCGGGGGATAACGATAAACTCATCTTT
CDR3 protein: CALGECLPGDNDKLIF

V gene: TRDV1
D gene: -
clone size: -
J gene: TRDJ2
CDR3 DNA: TGTGCTCTTGGGGAACCACTTCCGACTACAGCACAACTCTTCTTT
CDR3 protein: CALGEPLPTTAQLFF

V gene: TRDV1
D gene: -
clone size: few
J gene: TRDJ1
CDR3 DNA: TGTGCTCTTGGATTTAGATCCCCACTTAGGGGGACCGATAAACTCATCTTT
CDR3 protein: CALGFRSPLRGTDKLIF

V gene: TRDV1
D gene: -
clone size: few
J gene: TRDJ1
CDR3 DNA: TGTGCTCCCGCCGGTCAAACTTGGTGGGGAACTAAAAGGTACACCGATAAACTCATCTTT
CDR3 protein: CAPAGQTWWGTKRYTDKLIF

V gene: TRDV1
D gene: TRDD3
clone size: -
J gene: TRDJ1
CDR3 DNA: TGTGCTCTTGGGGAACGCGTTCCTTATTCACCTTGTACTGGGGGAGAGACCGATAAACTCATCTTT
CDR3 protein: CALGERVPYSPCTGGETDKLIF

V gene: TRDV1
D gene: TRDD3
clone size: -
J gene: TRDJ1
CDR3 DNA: TGTGCTCTTGGGATCTGGGGGTACACCGATAAACTCATCTTT
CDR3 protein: CALGIWGYTDKLIF

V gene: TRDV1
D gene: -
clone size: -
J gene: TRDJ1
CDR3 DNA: TGTGCTCTTGGGGGAGAAGGCGCCGCCGATAAACTCATCTTT
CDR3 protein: CALGGEGAADKLIF

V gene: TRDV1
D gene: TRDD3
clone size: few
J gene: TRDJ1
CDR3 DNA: TGTGCTCTTGGGGAGTCCTATGGGGGATACACCGATAAACTCATCTTT
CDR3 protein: CALGESYGGYTDKLIF

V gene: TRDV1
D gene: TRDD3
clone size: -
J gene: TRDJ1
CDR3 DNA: TGTGCTCTTGGGGGAAGCCTTCCCAAAGTCCTAAAACTGGGGGATCCGTACACCGATAAACTCATCTTT
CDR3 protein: CALGGSLPKVLKLGDPYTDKLIF

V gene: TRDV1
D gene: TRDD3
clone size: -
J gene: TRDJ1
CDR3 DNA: TGTGCTCTCGCTACTGGGGGACTGTACACCGATAAACTCATCTTT
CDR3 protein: CALATGGLYTDKLIF

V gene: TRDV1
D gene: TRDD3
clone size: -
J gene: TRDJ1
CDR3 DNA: TGTGCTCTTGGGGAACTAGTAGGACCTTCCTCGCTACTGGGGGATAAGGGGAACACCGATAAACTCATCTTT
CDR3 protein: CALGELVGPSSLLGDKGNTDKLIF

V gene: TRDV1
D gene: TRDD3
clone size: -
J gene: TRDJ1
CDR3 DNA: TGTGCTCTTGGGGAAGCCGGGCCTCCCCGTGACTGGGGGATACGACTCATCTTT
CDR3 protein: CALGEAGPPRDWGIRLIF

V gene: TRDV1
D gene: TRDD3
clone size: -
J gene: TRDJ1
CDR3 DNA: TGTGCTCTTGGGGAAGGTATCCTTGGGCAGGTTCTGGGGGATACGCTGGCTACCGACACCGATAAACTCATCTTT
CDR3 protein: CALGEGILGQVLGDTLATDTDKLIF

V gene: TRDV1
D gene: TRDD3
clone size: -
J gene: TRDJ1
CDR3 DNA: TGTGCTCTTGGGGAACTTTGGGGTGATACTTCCTCCCTTTACTGGGGGATCCAGTACACCGATAAACTCATCTTT
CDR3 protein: CALGELWGDTSSLYWGIQYTDKLIF

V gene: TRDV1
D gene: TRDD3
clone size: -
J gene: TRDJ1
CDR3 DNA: TGTGCTCTTGGGGAACTTAGGCTGAACTACTGGGGGCTACCCTTAAAGTACACCGATAAACTCATCTTT
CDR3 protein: CALGELRLNYWGLPLKYTDKLIF

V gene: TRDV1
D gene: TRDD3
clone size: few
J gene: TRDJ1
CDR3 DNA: TGTGCTCTTGGGGAACCCACTTTGACCTACAGGGGATATCCCCCCCATACCGATAAACTCATCTTT
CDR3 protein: CALGEPTLTYRGYPPHTDKLIF

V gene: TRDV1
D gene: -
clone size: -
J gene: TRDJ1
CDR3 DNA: TGTGCTCTTGGGGAACTATGTGATAAACTCATCTTT
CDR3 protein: CALGELCDKLIF

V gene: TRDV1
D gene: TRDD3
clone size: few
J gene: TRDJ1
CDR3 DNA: TGTGCTCTTGGGGAAAGACCTATCCCATACTGGGGATGGATCACCGATAAACTCATCTTT
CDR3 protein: CALGERPIPYWGWITDKLIF

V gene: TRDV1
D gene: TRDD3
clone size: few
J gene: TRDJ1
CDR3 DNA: TGTGCTCTTGGGGAACTGCTTCCGTCGCCTGGGGGATACAGTCGGTACACCGATAAACTCATCTTT
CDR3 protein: CALGELLPSPGGYSRYTDKLIF

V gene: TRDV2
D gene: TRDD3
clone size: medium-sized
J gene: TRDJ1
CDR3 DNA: TGTGCCTGTCCTGGGGGATACACCGATAAACTCATCTTT
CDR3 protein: CACPGGYTDKLIF

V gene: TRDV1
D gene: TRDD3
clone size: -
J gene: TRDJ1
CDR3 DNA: TGTGCTCTTGGGGAATCCTCCGAAGGTACTGGGGGATACCTTCCAGATAAACTCATCTTT
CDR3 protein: CALGESSEGTGGYLPDKLIF

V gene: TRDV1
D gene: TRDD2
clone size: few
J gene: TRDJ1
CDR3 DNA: TGTGCTCTTGGGGACTCGCCTTCCTACACATCCTACGTCATTTACGATAAACTCATCTTT
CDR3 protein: CALGDSPSYTSYVIYDKLIF

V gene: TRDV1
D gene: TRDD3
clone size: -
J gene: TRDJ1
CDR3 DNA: TGTGCTCTTGGGGACTTCCACCGTACTGGGGGACCCGATAAACTCATCTTT
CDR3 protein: CALGDFHRTGGPDKLIF

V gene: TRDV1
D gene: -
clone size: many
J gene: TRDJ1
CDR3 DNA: TGTGCTCTTGGGGAACTACTCGCGCCATACACCGATAAACTCATCTTT
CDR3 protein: CALGELLAPYTDKLIF

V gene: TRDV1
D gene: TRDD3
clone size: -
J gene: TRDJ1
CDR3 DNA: TGTGCTCTTGGGGAACTCGACTTAGGGTTGGGGGATACGGTGGCAGGCGACTACACCGATAAACTCATTTTT
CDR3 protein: CALGELDLGLGDTVAGDYTDKLIF

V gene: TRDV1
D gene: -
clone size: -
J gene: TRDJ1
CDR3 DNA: TGTGCTCTTGGGGAACCTCTCCATCCTTACTCAAGGGGACCCGATAAACTCATCTTT
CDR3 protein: CALGEPLHPYSRGPDKLIF

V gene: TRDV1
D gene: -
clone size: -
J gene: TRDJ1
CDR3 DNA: TGTGCTCTTGGGGAAGTCGTCCTCTGGGGACAGTGGTACACCGATAAACTCATCTTT
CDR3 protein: CALGEVVLWGQWYTDKLIF

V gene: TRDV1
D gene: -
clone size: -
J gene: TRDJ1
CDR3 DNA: TGTGCTCTTGGGGAATTAGACTTCCTACGATTGGGGGATGCCCCCGATAAACTCATCTTT
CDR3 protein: CALGELDFLRLGDAPDKLIF

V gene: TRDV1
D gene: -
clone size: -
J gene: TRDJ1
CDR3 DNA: TGTGCTCTTGGGAACACCGGCTTTCCCTCGGGAACCGATAAACTCATCTTT
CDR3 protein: CALGNTGFPSGTDKLIF

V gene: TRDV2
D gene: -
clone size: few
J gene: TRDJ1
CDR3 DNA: TGTGCCTGTGACGCGCGAAGAACCGATAAACTCATCTTT
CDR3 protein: CACDARRTDKLIF

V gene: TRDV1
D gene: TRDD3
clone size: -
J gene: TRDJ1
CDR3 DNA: TGTGCTCTTGGGGAAAAGGAACCCGTACTGGGGGCCCGCCACACCGATAAACTCATCTTT
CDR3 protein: CALGEKEPVLGARHTDKLIF

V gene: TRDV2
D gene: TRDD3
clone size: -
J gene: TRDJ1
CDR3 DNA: TGTGCCTGTGACACAGACTGGGGGATAAGCAACACCGATAAACTCATCTTT
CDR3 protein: CACDTDWGISNTDKLIF

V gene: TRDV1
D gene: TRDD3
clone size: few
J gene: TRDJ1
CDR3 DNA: TGTGCTCTTGGGGACTCCTTCTTCGGTACTGGGGGATACCGGCCAGAGTGGACCGATAAACTCATCTTT
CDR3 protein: CALGDSFFGTGGYRPEWTDKLIF